This entry is about one T cell receptor beta chain. The data stem from a study of sequential checkpoint blockade in melanoma. Study details: Randomization was 1:1 between first-line nivolumab→ipilimumab and ipilimumab→nivolumab. Maintenance nivolumab came after either treatment sequence.

Treatment in this sample: randomized to nivolumab then ipilimumab (arm A) or the reverse (arm B). Profiled with immunoSEQ multiplex PCR; TCRdb holds only in-frame clones, not every one. The sample includes about 21,000 clones, around 75% seen only once; the top ten take 35% to 40%. In germline, CDR1 is SGDLS, CDR2 YYNGEE. The CDR3 sequence is 16 residues long. The V gene lost 0 bases and the J gene lost 7 bases, with 20 bases spanning the gap. The TCR originated in a human donor with melanoma. The sequences come from CD8+ T cells sorted from blood (inferred from file names), collected from a patient given nivolumab and ipilimumab in sequence. The gene calls are TRBV9 and TRBJ2-7; D is perhaps TRBD2 (6 bases). DNA of the CDR3: TGTGCCAGCAGCGTAGGCGGGGCGAGGGCCCTAGCAGAGCAGTACTTC. Its protein is CASSVGGARALAEQYF.